The 31 T cell receptor beta chains listed next were all sequenced from one sample in a study of T cell clonotyping in hematopoietic cell transplantation. The protocol was immunoSEQ multiplex PCR, while the TCRdb copy is restricted to in-frame clones and leaves out a portion. The table shows about 15,000 clones, with about nine tenths occurring only once. This specimen consisted of PBMCs, obtained 100 days after allogeneic stem cell transplant. Source of these receptors: a male patient in his fifties who had an allogeneic stem cell transplant from an unrelated donor, so T cells may come from the graft donor. Some clones in this sample may be carry-over from other donors' samples.

This chain uses TRBV5-1 with TRBJ2-3, with 11 bases identical to TRBD2. CDR3 size: 16 residues. With V trimmed by 4 bases and J by 0 bases, 4 bases remained unmatched. From germline, CDR1 is SGHRS and CDR2 YFSETQ. The CDR3 is CASSRGLAESTDTQYF. The CDR3 DNA is TGCGCCAGCAGCAGGGGACTAGCGGAGAGCACAGATACGCAGTATTTT.

The chain employs TRBV2 and TRBJ1-5; possibly TRBD1 for D (5 bases). The CDR3 consists of 14 residues. The V gene's germline CDR1 is SNHLY and CDR2 FYNNEI. V lost 4 bases to trimming and J lost 6 bases, with 13 bases between them. This CDR3 is CASSGGAKGQPQHF. In DNA form, the CDR3 reads TGTGCCAGCAGTGGAGGGGCAAAGGGTCAGCCCCAGCATTTT.

This clone was recorded only once. The chain combines TRBV15 with TRBJ2-5; TRBD2 is a possible D gene (5 bases). The CDR3 runs to 15 residues. Trimming stripped 1 base from V and 0 bases from J, with 9 bases between. Germline V gene lookup returns CDR1 LNHNV and CDR2 YYDKDF (reference sequence). CDR3 in amino acids: CATSRASRYQETQYF. CDR3 DNA: TGTGCCACCAGCAGAGCTAGCCGCTACCAAGAGACCCAGTACTTC.

V gene TRBV14 combines with J gene TRBJ1-1; tentatively, D is TRBD1 (5 bases). The CDR3 runs to 19 residues. Trimming took off 0 bases at V and 0 bases at J, with 20 bases between the two ends. Germline CDR1 reads SGHDN; CDR2 reads FVKESK. The CDR3 is CASSQDGWDLDSMNTEAFF. The CDR3 nucleotides are TGTGCCAGCAGCCAAGACGGTTGGGATTTAGACAGCATGAACACTGAAGCTTTCTTT.

In DNA, the CDR3 is TGTGCCAGCAGCCCGGCGGGACTAGCGGGGACAGATACGCAGTATTTT. Amino acids: CASSPAGLAGTDTQYF. The chain joins TRBV7-2 to TRBJ2-3; 13 bases are shared with TRBD2. Germline V gene sequence: CDR1 SGHTA, CDR2 FQGNSA. The CDR3 runs 16 residues. J was trimmed by 3 bases and V by 5 bases; bases with no gene match: 5.

The chain links TRBV7-2 to TRBJ1-6, with 7 bases identical to TRBD1. V dropped 3 bases and J dropped 9; count of bases not matched to a gene: 8. CDR1 is SGHTA, CDR2 FQGNSA, per germline. The CDR3 has 15 amino acids. In DNA form, the CDR3 reads TGTGCCAGCAGCTTGACGGGACAGATAGGTTCACCCCTCCACTTT. Amino acid sequence: CASSLTGQIGSPLHF.

This rearrangement joins TRBV4-1 to TRBJ2-3; D remains ambiguous. V lost 0 bases, J lost 2 bases, and 12 bases lay in between. Germline CDR1 and CDR2: MGHRA and YSYEKL. The CDR3 spans 16 residues. The CDR3 DNA reads as TGCGCCAGCAGCCAAGATCGTGAACTGTACACAGATACGCAGTATTTT. Its protein product is CASSQDRELYTDTQYF.

The chain carries TRBV29-1 and TRBJ1-2, with TRBD1 matching over 7 bases. The CDR3 loop spans 13 amino acids. Germline assignment: CDR1 SQVTM and CDR2 ANQGSEA. The V and J ends lost 6 bases and 0 bases, in that order; junction bases with no gene match: 4. CDR3 nucleotide sequence: TGCAGCGTAACCGGGACAGCTAACTATGGCTACACCTTC. Translation: CSVTGTANYGYTF.

The chain carries TRBV7-3 and TRBJ2-7; D remains unclear. This CDR3 spans 16 amino acids. Germline CDR1 reads SGHTA; CDR2 reads FQGTGA. With 5 bases removed from V and 3 bases from J, the gap between germline ends came to 20 bases. Here the CDR3 DNA reads TGTGCCAGCAGCCTCGTCCTCAGTAGTCCCCTCTACGAGCAGTACTTC. It translates to CASSLVLSSPLYEQYF.

V is TRBV6-5 and J is TRBJ2-1; maybe TRBD2 (6 bases). Trimming took off 0 bases at V and 13 bases at J, with 13 bases between the two ends. Looked up from germline, CDR1 is MNHEY and CDR2 is SVGAGI. This CDR3 has 13 residues. CDR3 DNA sequence: TGTGCCAGCAGTTACTCCGCCGGGAGTGGACAGTTCTTC. Translated, it gives CASSYSAGSGQFF.

The CDR3: CSVSTGGETEAFF. The CDR3 DNA reads as TGCAGCGTTTCGACAGGGGGGGAAACTGAAGCTTTCTTT. This sequence joins TRBV29-1 and TRBJ1-1; 9 nucleotides match TRBD1. The germline V gene encodes CDR1 SQVTM and CDR2 ANQGSEA. This CDR3 region has 13 residues. The trim removed 5 bases at V and 5 bases at J, leaving 6 bases unmatched.

The chain employs TRBV5-1 and TRBJ2-1; maybe TRBD1 (5 bases). Germline loops: CDR1 SGHRS, CDR2 YFSETQ. This CDR3 is built from 14 residues. V lost 3 bases, J lost 0 bases, and 7 bases lay in between. CDR3 sequence: CASSSDNSYNEQFF. CDR3 coding DNA: TGCGCCAGCAGCTCGGACAACTCCTACAATGAGCAGTTCTTC.

The chain uses TRBV27 and TRBJ2-7; D might be TRBD1 (5 bases). The CDR3 has 13 amino acids. Trimming shortened V by 11 bases and J by 1 base, and 15 bases separated the two germline ends. The germline V gene encodes CDR1 MNHEY and CDR2 SMNVEV (reference sequence). CDR3 DNA: TGTGCCCCCGCCGGTCAGGGTTCCTACGAGCAGTACTTC. It specifies CAPAGQGSYEQYF.

The CDR3 spells CASSYSGSGNTIYF. For the CDR3, the DNA is TGTGCCAGCAGTTACTCGGGGAGCGGAAACACCATATATTTT. The genes are TRBV6-5 and TRBJ1-3; D not certain. This CDR3 has 14 residues. V was cut by 0 bases and J by 4 bases, with 7 bases left in between. The germline gives CDR1 MNHEY, CDR2 SVGAGI.

The chain couples TRBV14 to TRBJ2-7; D remains unclear. Germline V gene data show CDR1 as SGHDN and CDR2 as FVKESK. Between the trimmed V and J ends, which lost 2 bases and 7 bases, there was a span of 15 bases. CDR3 size: 14 residues. The DNA of the CDR3 is TGTGCCAGCAGCCAATCGCCGAGGCCCAGGGAGCAGTACTTC. Protein: CASSQSPRPREQYF.

The gene calls are TRBV5-1 and TRBJ1-6; a weak D match, TRBD1 (5 bases). V dropped 2 bases and J dropped 10 bases, with 16 bases sitting between them. Germline V gene sequence: CDR1 SGHRS, CDR2 YFSETQ. The CDR3 spans 15 residues. The CDR3 DNA reads TGCGCCAGCAGCTTTCAGGCAGGGCCCCCATCACCCCTCCACTTT. This sequence encodes CASSFQAGPPSPLHF.

The chain has TRBV5-5 and TRBJ2-1; 8 bases fit TRBD1. Trimming at V came to 2 bases and at J to 5 bases, leaving 9 bases not matched to a gene. The CDR3 spans 16 residues. CDR1 and CDR2 from the germline V gene are SGHKS and YYEKEE (reference sequence). CDR3 DNA sequence: TGTGCCAGCAGCTTACCCCGGACAGGGTTGAACAATGAGCAGTTCTTC. Its translation: CASSLPRTGLNNEQFF.

The gene calls are TRBV10-3 and TRBJ2-5; 8 positions match TRBD2. Trimming at V came to 3 bases and at J to 1 base, leaving 7 bases not matched to a gene. The CDR3 is 16 residues long. From germline, CDR1 is ENHRY and CDR2 SYGVKD. The CDR3 sequence is CAISEIAAGGQETQYF. The CDR3 nucleotides are TGTGCCATCAGTGAAATCGCGGCGGGGGGCCAAGAGACCCAGTACTTC.

The V call is TRBV7-9, the J call TRBJ1-1; D is perhaps TRBD1 (6 bases). Per germline, CDR1 SEHNR and CDR2 FQNEAQ (reference sequence). The germline V and J ends were trimmed by 4 bases and 1 base, with 7 bases remaining between them. This CDR3 comprises 13 residues. CDR3 protein: CASSSQGNTEAFF. In DNA, the CDR3 is TGTGCCAGCAGCTCACAGGGGAACACTGAAGCTTTCTTT.

V gene TRBV5-1 combines with J gene TRBJ1-6; D uncertain. Germline V gene data show CDR1 as SGHRS and CDR2 as YFSETQ. Trimming stripped 5 bases from V and 7 bases from J, with 7 bases between. This CDR3 comprises 12 residues. The CDR3 is CASRAGNSPLHF. The CDR3, as DNA: TGCGCCAGCAGAGCAGGAAATTCACCCCTCCACTTT.

The chain combines TRBV19 with TRBJ1-2; D might be TRBD1 (6 bases). The germline V gene encodes CDR1 LNHDA and CDR2 SQIVND (reference sequence). The V end was cut by 7 bases, the J end by 3 bases, with 15 bases between. The CDR3 has 14 amino acids. The CDR3 reads CASNHRDYHYGYTF. The CDR3 DNA reads TGTGCCAGTAACCACAGGGACTACCACTATGGCTACACCTTC.

The chain combines TRBV5-6 with TRBJ2-1; 7 bases are shared with TRBD2. The CDR3 has 15 residues. V was clipped by 3 bases and J by 4 bases; unmatched bases: 7. Germline values: CDR1 SGHDT, CDR2 YYEEEE. CDR3 sequence: CASSWRLAGYNEQFF. The CDR3 bases are TGTGCCAGCAGCTGGCGACTAGCCGGGTACAATGAGCAGTTCTTC. Based on the CDR3 plus reference TRBV5-6 and TRBJ2-1, the full variable domain is DAGVTQSPTHLIKTRGQQVTLRCSPKSGHDTVSWYQQALGQGPQFIFQYYEEEERQRGNFPDRFSGHQFPNYSSELNVNALLLGDSALYLCASSWRLAGYNEQFFGPGTRLTVL.

The chain recombines TRBV4-1 with TRBJ2-3, with a tentative D call TRBD2 (6 bases). Germline CDR1 MGHRA, CDR2 YSYEKL. Trimming shortened V by 2 bases and J by 5 bases, and 14 bases separated the two germline ends. This CDR3 has 15 amino acids. The CDR3: CASSQSAGGGDTQYF. As DNA, the CDR3 is TGCGCCAGCAGCCAATCGGCCGGGGGAGGAGATACGCAGTATTTT.

The rearrangement links TRBV6-1 to TRBJ2-7; D remains unclear. The V and J ends lost 6 bases and 4 bases respectively, with 1 base between them. The germline CDR1 and CDR2 sequences are MNHNS and SASEGT. The CDR3 sequence is 9 residues long. This CDR3 reads CASRYEQYF. In DNA form, the CDR3 reads TGTGCCAGCAGGTACGAGCAGTACTTC.

The V call is TRBV28, the J call TRBJ2-7; either TRBD1 or TRBD2 may supply D (5 bases each). This CDR3 spans 11 amino acids. Trimming pared 4 bases from V and 9 bases from J, leaving 10 bases between. The germline V gene has CDR1 MDHEN and CDR2 SYDVKM. As DNA, the CDR3 is TGTGCCAGCAGTTCGGGGACGGCGCAGTACTTC. It codes for CASSSGTAQYF.

V and J are TRBV5-1 and TRBJ1-2; D remains ambiguous. CDR3 length equals 14 residues. The V gene lost 7 bases and the J gene lost 5 bases, with 18 bases spanning the gap. The germline gives CDR1 SGHRS, CDR2 YFSETQ. The chain's CDR3 is CASGLTDLGYGYTF. In DNA, the CDR3 is TGCGCCAGCGGCCTCACGGATTTGGGGTATGGCTACACCTTC.

CDR3: CASSLDRAGGYTF. CDR3 bases: TGTGCCAGCAGCTTGGACAGGGCAGGGGGCTACACCTTC. V usage is TRBV11-1 and J usage is TRBJ1-2; TRBD1 agrees at 8 bases. V shed 3 bases, J shed 8 bases, and the junction held 5 bases outside the gene matches. This CDR3 has 13 amino acids. Germline values: CDR1 SGHAT, CDR2 FQDESV (reference sequence).

The chain joins TRBV6-1 to TRBJ2-5; D may be TRBD2 (5 bases). Trimming removed 7 bases at V and 5 bases at J, with 17 bases between. The germline V gene has CDR1 MNHNS and CDR2 SASEGT. The CDR3 runs to 14 residues. The CDR3 reads CASTLKREMETQYF. The CDR3 nucleotides read TGTGCCAGCACCCTTAAACGGGAAATGGAGACCCAGTACTTC.

J is TRBJ2-6 and V is TRBV9, with D possibly being TRBD2 (7 bases). V was pared by 0 bases and J by 1 base, with 11 bases between. CDR1 is SGDLS, CDR2 YYNGEE, per germline. The CDR3 runs to 17 residues. The CDR3 here is CASSVGGGLSGANVLTF. DNA for the CDR3: TGTGCCAGCAGCGTAGGGGGGGGCTTGTCTGGGGCCAACGTCCTGACTTTC.

The genes are TRBV19 and TRBJ1-5, with D perhaps matching TRBD1 (6 bases). Germline CDR1 LNHDA, CDR2 SQIVND (reference sequence). This CDR3 comprises 13 residues. V shed 10 bases and J shed 7 bases, with 17 bases lying between them. The CDR3 region has the DNA TGTGCCACCGTCCCAGGGGTTGGGCAGCCCCAGCATTTT. Translating it yields CATVPGVGQPQHF. The variable domain in full, completed from reference TRBV19 and TRBJ1-5, reads DGGITQSPKYLFRKEGQNVTLSCEQNLNHDAMYWYRQDPGQGLRLIYYSQIVNDFQKGDIAEGYSVSREKKESFPLTVTSAQKNPTAFYLCATVPGVGQPQHFGDGTRLSIL.

The chain employs TRBV18 and TRBJ1-1; D is unresolved. The ends were cut back, 1 base at V and 3 bases at J, with 6 bases in the middle. CDR1 and CDR2 from the germline V gene are KGHSH and LQKENI. The length of the CDR3 is 13 residues. CDR3 DNA sequence: TGTGCCAGCTCACCACAGGGTTACACTGAAGCTTTCTTT. Its protein is CASSPQGYTEAFF.